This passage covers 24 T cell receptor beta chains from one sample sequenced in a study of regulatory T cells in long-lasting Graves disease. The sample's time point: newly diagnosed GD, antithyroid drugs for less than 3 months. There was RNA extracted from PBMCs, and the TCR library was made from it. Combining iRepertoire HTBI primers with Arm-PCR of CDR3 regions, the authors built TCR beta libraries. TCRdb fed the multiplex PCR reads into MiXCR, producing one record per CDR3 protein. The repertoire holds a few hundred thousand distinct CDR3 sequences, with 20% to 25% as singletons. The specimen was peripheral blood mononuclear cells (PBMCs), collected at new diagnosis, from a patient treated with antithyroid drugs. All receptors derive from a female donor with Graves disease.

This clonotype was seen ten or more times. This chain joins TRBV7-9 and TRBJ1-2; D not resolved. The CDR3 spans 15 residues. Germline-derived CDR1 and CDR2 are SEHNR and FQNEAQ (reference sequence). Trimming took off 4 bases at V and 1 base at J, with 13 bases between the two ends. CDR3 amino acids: CASSSDTGNNYGYTF. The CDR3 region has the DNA TGTGCCAGCAGCTCCGACACCGGGAATAACTATGGCTACACCTTC.

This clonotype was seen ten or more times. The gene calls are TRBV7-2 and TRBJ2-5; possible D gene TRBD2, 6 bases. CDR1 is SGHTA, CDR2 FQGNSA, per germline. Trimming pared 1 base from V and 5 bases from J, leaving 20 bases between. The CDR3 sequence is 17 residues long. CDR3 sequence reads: CASSLGRDSLKGETQYF. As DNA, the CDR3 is TGTGCCAGCAGCTTAGGACGGGACTCTCTTAAGGGGGAGACCCAGTACTTC.

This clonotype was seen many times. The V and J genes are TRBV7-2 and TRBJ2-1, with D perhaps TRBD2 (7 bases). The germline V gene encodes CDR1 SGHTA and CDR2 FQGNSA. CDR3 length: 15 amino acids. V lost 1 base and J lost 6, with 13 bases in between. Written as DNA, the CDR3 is TGTGCCAGCAGCTTAGGGGGGGGGCGGGCCAATGAGCAGTTCTTC. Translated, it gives CASSLGGGRANEQFF.

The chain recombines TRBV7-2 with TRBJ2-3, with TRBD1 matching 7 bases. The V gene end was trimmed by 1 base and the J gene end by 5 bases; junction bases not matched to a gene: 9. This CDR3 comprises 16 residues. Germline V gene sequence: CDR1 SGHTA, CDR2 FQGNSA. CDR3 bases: TGTGCCAGCAGCTTAGAGGGGCGTACAGGGGTAGATACGCAGTATTTT. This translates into CASSLEGRTGVDTQYF.

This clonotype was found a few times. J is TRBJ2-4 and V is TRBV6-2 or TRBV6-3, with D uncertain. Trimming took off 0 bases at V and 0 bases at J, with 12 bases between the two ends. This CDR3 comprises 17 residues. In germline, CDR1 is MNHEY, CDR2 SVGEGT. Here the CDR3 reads CASSYSAGTLAKNIQYF. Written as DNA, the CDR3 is TGTGCCAGCAGTTACTCGGCCGGAACACTAGCCAAAAACATTCAGTACTTC.

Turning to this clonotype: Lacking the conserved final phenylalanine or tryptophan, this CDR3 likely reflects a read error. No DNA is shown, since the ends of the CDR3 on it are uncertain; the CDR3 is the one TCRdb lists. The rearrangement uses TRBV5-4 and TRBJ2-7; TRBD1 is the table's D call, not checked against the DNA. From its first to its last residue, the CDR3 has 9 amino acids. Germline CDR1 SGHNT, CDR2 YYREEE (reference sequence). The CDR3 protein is CASSLVSGT.

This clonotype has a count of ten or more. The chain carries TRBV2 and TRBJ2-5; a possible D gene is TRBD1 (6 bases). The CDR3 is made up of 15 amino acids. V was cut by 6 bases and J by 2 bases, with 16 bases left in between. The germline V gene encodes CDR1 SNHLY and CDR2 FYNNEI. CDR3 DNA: TGTGCCAGCAGGATGAACAGGGACCGACAAGAGACCCAGTACTTC. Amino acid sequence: CASRMNRDRQETQYF.

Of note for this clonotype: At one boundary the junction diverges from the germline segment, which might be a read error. The CDR3: CASNLVASGANVLTF. As DNA, the CDR3 is TGTGCCAGCAACTTAGTGGCATCTGGGGCCAACGTCCTGACTTTC. The V gene is TRBV7-2, the J gene TRBJ2-6; D remains unclear. The germline gives CDR1 SGHTA, CDR2 FQGNSA. The CDR3 is 15 residues long.

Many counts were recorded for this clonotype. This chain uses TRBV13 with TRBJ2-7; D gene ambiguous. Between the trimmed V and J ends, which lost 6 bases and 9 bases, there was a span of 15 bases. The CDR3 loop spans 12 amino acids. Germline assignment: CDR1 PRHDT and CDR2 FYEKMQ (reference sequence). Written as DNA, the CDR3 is TGTGCCAGCAGGCGCTCGGGCACTGCGCAGTACTTC. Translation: CASRRSGTAQYF. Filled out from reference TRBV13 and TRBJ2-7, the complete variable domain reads AAGVIQSPRHLIKEKRETATLKCYPIPRHDTVYWYQQGPGQDPQFLISFYEKMQSDKGSIPDRFSAQQFSDYHSELNMSSLELGDSALYFCASRRSGTAQYFGPGTRLTVT.

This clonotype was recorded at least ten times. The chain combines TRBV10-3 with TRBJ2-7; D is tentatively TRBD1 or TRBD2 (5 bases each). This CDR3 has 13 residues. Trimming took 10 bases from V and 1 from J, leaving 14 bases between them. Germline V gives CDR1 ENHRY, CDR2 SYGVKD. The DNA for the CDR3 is TGTGCCAGCCAGGGAGACGGATCCTACGAGCAGTACTTC. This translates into CASQGDGSYEQYF.

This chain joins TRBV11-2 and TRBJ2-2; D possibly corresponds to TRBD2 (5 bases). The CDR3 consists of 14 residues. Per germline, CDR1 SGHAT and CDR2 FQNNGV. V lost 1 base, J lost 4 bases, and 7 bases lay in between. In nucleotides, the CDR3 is TGTGCCAGCAGCTTAGCCGCGGGCACCGGGGAGCTGTTTTTT. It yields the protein CASSLAAGTGELFF.

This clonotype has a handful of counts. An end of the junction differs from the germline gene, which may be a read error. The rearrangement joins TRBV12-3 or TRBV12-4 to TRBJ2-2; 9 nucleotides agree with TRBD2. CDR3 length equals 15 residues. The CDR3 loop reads CVSIRGAGGTGELFF. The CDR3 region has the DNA TGTGTCAGCATCCGTGGAGCGGGAGGAACCGGGGAGCTGTTCTTT.

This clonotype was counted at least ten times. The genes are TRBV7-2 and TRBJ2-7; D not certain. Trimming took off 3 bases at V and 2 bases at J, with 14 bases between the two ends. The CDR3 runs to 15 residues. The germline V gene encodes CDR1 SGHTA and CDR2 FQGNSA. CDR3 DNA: TGTGCCAGCAGCTTCGACCGCGCAAGCCCCTACGAGCAGTACTTC. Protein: CASSFDRASPYEQYF. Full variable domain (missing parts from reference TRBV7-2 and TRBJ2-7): GAGVSQSPSNKVTEKGKDVELRCDPISGHTALYWYRQSLGQGLEFLIYFQGNSAPDKSGLPSDRFSAERTGGSVSTLTIQRTQQEDSAVYLCASSFDRASPYEQYFGPGTRLTVT.

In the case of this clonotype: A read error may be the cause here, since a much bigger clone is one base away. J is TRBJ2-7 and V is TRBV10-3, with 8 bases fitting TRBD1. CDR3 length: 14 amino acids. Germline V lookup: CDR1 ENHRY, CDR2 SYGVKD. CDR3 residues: CAISESKQGGEQHF. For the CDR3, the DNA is TGTGCCATCAGTGAGTCGAAACAGGGGGGAGAGCAGCACTTC.

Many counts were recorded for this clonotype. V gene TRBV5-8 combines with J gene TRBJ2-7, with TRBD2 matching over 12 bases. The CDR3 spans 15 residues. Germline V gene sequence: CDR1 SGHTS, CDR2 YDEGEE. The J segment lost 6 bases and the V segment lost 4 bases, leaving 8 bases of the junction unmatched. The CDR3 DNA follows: TGTGCCAGCAGCGATCGGACTAGCGGGATTTCCGAGCAGTACTTC. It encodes CASSDRTSGISEQYF.

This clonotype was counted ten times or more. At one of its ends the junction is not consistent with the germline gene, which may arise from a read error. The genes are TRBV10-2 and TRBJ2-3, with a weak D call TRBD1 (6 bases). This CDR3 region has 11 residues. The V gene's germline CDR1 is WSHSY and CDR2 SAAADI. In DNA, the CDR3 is TGTGCCAGCAGGGGTGGAGATACGCAGTATTTT. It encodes CASRGGDTQYF.

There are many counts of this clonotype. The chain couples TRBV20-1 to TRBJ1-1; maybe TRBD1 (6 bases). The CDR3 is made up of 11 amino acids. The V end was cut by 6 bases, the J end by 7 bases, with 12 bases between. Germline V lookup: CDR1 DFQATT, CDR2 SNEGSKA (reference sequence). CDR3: CSASTGFEAFF. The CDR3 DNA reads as TGCAGTGCGAGTACAGGGTTTGAAGCTTTCTTT.

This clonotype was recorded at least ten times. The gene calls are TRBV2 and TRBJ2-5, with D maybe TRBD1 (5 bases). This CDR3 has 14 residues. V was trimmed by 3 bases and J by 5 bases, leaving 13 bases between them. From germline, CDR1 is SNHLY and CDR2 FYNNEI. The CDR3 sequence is CASSEEGAWETQYF. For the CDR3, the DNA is TGTGCCAGCAGTGAGGAAGGGGCTTGGGAGACCCAGTACTTC.

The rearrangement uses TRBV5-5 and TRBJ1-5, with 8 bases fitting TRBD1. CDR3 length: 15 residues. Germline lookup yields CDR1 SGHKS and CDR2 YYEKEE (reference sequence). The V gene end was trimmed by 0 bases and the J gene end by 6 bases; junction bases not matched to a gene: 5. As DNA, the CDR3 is TGTGCCAGCAGCTTGGTTTGGACAGGGATTCAGCCCCAGCATTTT. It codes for CASSLVWTGIQPQHF.

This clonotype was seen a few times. This chain's CDR3 is CASSSAGTSYGYTF. CDR3 in DNA: TGCGCCAGCAGCTCGGCAGGTACCTCCTATGGCTACACCTTC. The chain carries TRBV5-1 and TRBJ1-2, with unresolved D. The CDR3 runs 14 residues. With 3 bases removed from V and 4 bases from J, the gap between germline ends came to 13 bases. CDR1 is SGHRS and CDR2 is YFSETQ in the germline V gene. Together with reference TRBV5-1 and TRBJ1-2, the CDR3 gives the full variable domain: KAGVTQTPRYLIKTRGQQVTLSCSPISGHRSVSWYQQTPGQGLQFLFEYFSETQRNKGNFPGRFSGRQFSNSRSEMNVSTLELGDSALYLCASSSAGTSYGYTFGSGTRLTVV.

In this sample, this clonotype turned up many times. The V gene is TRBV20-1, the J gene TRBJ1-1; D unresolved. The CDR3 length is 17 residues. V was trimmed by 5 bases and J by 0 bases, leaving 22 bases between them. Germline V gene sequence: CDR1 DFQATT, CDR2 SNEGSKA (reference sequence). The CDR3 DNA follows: TGCAGTGCTCTGGACCGAATAGGCCAGGTGATGAACACTGAAGCTTTCTTT. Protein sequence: CSALDRIGQVMNTEAFF.

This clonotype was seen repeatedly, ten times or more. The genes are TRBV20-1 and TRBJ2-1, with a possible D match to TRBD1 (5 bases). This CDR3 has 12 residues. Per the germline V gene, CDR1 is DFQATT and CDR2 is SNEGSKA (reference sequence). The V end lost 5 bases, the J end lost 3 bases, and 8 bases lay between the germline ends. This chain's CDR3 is CSASDSYNEQFF. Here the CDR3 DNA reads TGCAGTGCTTCAGACAGCTACAATGAGCAGTTCTTC.

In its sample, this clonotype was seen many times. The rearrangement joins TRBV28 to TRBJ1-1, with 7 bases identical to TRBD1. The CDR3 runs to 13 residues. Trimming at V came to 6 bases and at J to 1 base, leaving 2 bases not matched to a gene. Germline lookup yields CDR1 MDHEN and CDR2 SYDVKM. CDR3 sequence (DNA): TGTGCCAGCAGCCAGGGGGAGAACACTGAAGCTTTCTTT. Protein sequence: CASSQGENTEAFF.

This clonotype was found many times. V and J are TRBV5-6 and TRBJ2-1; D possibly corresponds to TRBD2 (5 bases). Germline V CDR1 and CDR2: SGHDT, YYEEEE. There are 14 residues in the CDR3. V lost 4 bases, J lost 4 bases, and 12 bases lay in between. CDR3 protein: CASSPERVYNEQFF. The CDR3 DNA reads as TGTGCCAGCAGCCCCGAGAGGGTATACAATGAGCAGTTCTTC.